This T cell receptor beta chain was documented in a study of a mutant IDH1 vaccine in newly diagnosed glioma. Study-wide background: Patients previously underwent radiotherapy, temozolomide, or both, and most underwent both. Study results and caveats: Pseudoprogression apparently tracked independently of changes in top peripheral T cell clonotypes.

Germline assignment: CDR1 SGHDT and CDR2 YYEEEE. CDR3 length equals 15 residues. The ends lost 4 bases at V and 1 base at J; junction bases unmatched: 6. Assay used: immunoSEQ multiplex PCR; TCRdb lists only in-frame clones, some missing. Here the sample spans 68,000 or so clones, approximately 79% being singletons. On this clone itself: What it binds is unknown.

Specified time point: baseline, week 1 (first vaccination visit). Regarding treatment: pre-vaccination baseline after standard-of-care therapy. Sequenced here: PBMCs, sampled from a glioma patient treated with radiotherapy, temozolomide or both. The rearrangement links TRBV5-6 to TRBJ2-7; 9 nucleotides align to TRBD1. This receptor was taken from a man aged 45 to 65 with glioma. DNA of the CDR3: TGTGCCAGCAGCGCGAGACAGGGGGTGTCCTACGAGCAGTACTTC. This gives the protein CASSARQGVSYEQYF.